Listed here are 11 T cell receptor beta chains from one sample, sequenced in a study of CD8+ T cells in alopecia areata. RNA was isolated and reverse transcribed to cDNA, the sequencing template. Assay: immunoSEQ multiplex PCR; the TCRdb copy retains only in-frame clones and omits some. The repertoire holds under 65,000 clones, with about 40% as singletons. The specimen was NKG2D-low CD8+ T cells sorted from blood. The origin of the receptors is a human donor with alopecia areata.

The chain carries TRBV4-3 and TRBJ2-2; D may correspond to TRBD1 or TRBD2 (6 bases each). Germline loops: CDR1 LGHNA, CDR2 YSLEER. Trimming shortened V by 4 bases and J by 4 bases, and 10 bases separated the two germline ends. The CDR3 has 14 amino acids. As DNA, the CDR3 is TGCGCCAGCAGCCGGGGGGCAGTCACCGGGGAGCTGTTTTTT. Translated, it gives CASSRGAVTGELFF.

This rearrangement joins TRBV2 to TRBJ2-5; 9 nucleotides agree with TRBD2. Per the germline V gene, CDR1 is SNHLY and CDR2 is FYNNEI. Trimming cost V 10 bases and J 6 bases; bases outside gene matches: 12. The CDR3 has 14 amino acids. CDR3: CATFGGRAGKTQYF. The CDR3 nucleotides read TGTGCCACGTTTGGCGGGAGGGCCGGGAAGACCCAGTACTTC.

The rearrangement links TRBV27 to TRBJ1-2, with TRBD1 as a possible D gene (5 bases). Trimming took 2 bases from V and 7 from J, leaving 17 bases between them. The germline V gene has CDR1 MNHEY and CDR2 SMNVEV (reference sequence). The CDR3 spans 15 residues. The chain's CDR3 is CASSLSGRVEGGYTF. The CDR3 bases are TGTGCCAGCAGTTTAAGTGGCAGGGTGGAAGGTGGCTACACCTTC.

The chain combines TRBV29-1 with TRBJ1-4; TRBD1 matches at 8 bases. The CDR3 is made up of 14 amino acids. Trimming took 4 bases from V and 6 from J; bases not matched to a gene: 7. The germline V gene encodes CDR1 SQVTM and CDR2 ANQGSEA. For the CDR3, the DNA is TGCAGCGTTGGAAAGGACAGGGCTCATGAAAAACTGTTTTTT. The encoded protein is CSVGKDRAHEKLFF.

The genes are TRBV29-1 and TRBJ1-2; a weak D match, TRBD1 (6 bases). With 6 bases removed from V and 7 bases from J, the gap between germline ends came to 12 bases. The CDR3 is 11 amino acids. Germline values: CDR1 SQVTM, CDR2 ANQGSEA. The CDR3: CSVSSRGGYTF. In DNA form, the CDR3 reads TGCAGCGTCAGCAGCAGGGGTGGCTACACCTTC.

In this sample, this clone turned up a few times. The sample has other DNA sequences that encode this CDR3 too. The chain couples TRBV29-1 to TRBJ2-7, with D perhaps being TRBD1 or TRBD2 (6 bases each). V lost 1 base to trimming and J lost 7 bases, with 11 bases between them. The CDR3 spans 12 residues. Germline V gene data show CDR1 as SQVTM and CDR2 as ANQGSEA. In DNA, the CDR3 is TGCAGCGTTGAAGGCCGGGGGCGTGAGCAGTACTTC. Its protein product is CSVEGRGREQYF.

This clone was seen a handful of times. Here the CDR3 reads CASSWDQYNEQFF. As DNA, the CDR3 is TGCGCCAGCAGCTGGGACCAATACAATGAGCAGTTCTTC. This rearrangement joins TRBV5-1 to TRBJ2-1; the D call may be TRBD1 or TRBD2 (5 bases each). This CDR3 comprises 13 residues. The germline V gene has CDR1 SGHRS and CDR2 YFSETQ. The V end was cut by 3 bases, the J end by 4 bases, with 8 bases between.

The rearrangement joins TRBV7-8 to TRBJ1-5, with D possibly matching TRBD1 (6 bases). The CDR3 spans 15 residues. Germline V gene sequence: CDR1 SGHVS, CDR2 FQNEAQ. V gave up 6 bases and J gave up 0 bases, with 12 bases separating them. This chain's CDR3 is CASREGQNSNQPQHF. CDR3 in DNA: TGTGCCAGCAGAGAGGGACAAAATAGCAATCAGCCCCAGCATTTT.

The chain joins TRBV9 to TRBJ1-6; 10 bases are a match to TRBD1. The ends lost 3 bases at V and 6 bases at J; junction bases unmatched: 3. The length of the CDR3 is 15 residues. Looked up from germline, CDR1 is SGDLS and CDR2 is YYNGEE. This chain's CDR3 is CASSGTGGINSPLHF. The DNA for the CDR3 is TGTGCCAGCAGCGGGACAGGGGGTATTAATTCACCCCTCCACTTT.

CDR3 nucleotides: TGTGCCAGCAGTTCGGGGCGTCAGCCCCAGCATTTT. Translation gives CASSSGRQPQHF. The chain is built from TRBV28 and TRBJ1-5, with D possibly matching TRBD1 (5 bases). Germline values: CDR1 MDHEN, CDR2 SYDVKM. V was clipped by 4 bases and J by 6 bases, with 7 bases between them. The CDR3 covers 12 residues.

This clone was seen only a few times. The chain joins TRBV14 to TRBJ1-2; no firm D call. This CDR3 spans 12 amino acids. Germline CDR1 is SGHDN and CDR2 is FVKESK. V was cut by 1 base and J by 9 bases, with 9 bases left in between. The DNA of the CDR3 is TGTGCCAGCAGCCAAGTGTCGGGGAGCTACACCTTC. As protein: CASSQVSGSYTF.